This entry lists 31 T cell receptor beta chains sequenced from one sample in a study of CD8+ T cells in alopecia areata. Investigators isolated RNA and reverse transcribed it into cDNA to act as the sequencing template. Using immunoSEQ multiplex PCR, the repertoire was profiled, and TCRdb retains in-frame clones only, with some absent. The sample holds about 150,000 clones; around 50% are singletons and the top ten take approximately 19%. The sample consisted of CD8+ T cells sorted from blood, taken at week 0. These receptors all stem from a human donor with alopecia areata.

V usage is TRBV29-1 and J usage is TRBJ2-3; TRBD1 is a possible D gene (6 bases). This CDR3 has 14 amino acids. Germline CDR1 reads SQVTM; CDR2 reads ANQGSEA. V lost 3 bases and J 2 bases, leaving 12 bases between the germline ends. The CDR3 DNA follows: TGCAGCGTTGATAGGACAGAAGTCACAGATACGCAGTATTTT. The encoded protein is CSVDRTEVTDTQYF.

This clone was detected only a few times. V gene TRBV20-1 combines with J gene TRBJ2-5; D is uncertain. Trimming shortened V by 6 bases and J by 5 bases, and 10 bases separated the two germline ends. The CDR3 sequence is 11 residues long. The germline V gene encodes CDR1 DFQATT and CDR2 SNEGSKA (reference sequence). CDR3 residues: CSAGRAETQYF. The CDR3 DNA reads TGCAGTGCCGGCCGGGCGGAGACCCAGTACTTC.

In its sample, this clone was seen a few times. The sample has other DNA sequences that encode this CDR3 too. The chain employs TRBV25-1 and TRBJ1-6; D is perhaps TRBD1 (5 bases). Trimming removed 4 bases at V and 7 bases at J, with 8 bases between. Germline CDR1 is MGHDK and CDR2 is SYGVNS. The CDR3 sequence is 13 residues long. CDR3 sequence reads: CASSVGGNSPLHF. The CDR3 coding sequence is TGTGCCAGCAGTGTGGGGGGGAATTCACCCCTCCACTTT.

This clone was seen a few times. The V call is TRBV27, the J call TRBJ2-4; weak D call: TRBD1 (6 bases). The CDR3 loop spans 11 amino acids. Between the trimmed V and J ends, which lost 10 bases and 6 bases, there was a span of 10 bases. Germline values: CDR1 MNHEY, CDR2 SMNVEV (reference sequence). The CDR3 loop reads CATLDRNIQYF. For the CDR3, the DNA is TGTGCCACCTTGGACAGAAACATTCAGTACTTC.

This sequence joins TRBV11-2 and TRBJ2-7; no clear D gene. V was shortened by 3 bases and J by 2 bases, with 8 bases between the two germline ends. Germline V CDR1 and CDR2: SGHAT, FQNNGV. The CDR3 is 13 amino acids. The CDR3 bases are TGTGCCAGCAGCTTTGACGGACCCTACGAGCAGTACTTC. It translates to CASSFDGPYEQYF. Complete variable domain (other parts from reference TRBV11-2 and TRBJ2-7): EAGVAQSPRYKIIEKRQSVAFWCNPISGHATLYWYQQILGQGPKLLIQFQNNGVVDDSQLPKDRFSAERLKGVDSTLKIQPAKLEDSAVYLCASSFDGPYEQYFGPGTRLTVT.

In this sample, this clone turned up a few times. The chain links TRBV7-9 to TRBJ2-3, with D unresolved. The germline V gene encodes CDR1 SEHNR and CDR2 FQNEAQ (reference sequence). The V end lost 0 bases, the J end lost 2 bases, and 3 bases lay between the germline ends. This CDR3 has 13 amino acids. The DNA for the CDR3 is TGTGCCAGCAGCTTAGCGAACACAGATACGCAGTATTTT. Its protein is CASSLANTDTQYF. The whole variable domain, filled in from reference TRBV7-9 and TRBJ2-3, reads DTGVSQNPRHKITKRGQNVTFRCDPISEHNRLYWYRQTLGQGPEFLTYFQNEAQLEKSRLLSDRFSAERPKGSFSTLEIQRTEQGDSAMYLCASSLANTDTQYFGPGTRLTVL.

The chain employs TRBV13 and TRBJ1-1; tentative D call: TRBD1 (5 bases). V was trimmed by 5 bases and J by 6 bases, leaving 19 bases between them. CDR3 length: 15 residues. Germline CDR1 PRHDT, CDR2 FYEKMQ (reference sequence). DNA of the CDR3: TGTGCCAGCAGCCTCCTGAGGCAGGGTGGCCCTGAAGCTTTCTTT. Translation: CASSLLRQGGPEAFF.

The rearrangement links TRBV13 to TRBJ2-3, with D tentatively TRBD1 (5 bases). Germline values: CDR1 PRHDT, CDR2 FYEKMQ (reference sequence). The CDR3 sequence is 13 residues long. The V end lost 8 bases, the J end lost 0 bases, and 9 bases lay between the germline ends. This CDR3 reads CASLGPSTDTQYF. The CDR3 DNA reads TGTGCCAGCCTGGGGCCTAGCACAGATACGCAGTATTTT.

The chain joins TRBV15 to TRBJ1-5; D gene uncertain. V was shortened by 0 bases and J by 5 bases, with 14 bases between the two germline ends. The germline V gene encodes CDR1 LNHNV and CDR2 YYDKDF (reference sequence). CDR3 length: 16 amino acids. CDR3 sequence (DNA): TGTGCCACCAGCAGAGATCCCTTGAATCTCGATCAGCCCCAGCATTTT. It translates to CATSRDPLNLDQPQHF. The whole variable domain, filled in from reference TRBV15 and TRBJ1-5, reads DAMVIQNPRYQVTQFGKPVTLSCSQTLNHNVMYWYQQKSSQAPKLLFHYYDKDFNNEADTPDNFQSRRPNTSFCFLDIRSPGLGDTAMYLCATSRDPLNLDQPQHFGDGTRLSIL.

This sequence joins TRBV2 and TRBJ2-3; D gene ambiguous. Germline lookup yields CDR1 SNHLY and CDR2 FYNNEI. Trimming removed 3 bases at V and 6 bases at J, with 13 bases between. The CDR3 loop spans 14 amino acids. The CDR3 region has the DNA TGTGCCAGCAGTGAGGTCAGGAGAGCCGATACGCAGTATTTT. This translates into CASSEVRRADTQYF.

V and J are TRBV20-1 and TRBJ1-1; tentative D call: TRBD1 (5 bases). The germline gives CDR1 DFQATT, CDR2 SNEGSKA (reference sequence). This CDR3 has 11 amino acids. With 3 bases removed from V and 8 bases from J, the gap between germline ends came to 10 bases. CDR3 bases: TGCAGTGCTAGGTTCTACAGGGAAGCTTTCTTT. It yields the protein CSARFYREAFF.

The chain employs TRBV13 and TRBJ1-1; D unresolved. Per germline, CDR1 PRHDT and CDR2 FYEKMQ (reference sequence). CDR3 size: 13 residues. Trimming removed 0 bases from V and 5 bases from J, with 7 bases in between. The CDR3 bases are TGTGCCAGCAGCTTAGGGTTGCGAACTGAAGCTTTCTTT. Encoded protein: CASSLGLRTEAFF.

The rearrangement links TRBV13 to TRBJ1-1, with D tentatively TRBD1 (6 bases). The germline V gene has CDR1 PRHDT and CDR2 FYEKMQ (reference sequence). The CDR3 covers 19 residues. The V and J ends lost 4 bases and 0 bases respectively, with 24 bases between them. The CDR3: CASSSPTYREEALNTEAFF. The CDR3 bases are TGTGCCAGCAGCTCCCCGACCTACAGGGAGGAAGCCTTGAACACTGAAGCTTTCTTT.

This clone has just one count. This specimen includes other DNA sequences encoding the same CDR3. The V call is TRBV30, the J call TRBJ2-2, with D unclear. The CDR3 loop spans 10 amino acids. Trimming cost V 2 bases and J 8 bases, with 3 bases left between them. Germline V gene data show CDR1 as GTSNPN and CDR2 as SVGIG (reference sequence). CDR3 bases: TGTGCCTGGAGTTCTGGGGAGCTGTTTTTT. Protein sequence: CAWSSGELFF. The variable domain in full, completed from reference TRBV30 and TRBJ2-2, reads SQTIHQWPATLVQPVGSPLSLECTVEGTSNPNLYWYRQAAGRGLQLLFYSVGIGQISSEVPQNLSASRPQDRQFILSSKKLLLSDSGFYLCAWSSGELFFGEGSRLTVL.

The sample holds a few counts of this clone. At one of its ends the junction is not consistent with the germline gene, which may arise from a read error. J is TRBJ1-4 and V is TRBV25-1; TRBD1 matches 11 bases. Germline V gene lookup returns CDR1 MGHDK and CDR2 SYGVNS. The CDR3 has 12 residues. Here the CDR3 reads CASGTGGPTLIF. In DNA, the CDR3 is TGTGCCAGCGGGACAGGGGGTCCCACTTTAATTTTT.

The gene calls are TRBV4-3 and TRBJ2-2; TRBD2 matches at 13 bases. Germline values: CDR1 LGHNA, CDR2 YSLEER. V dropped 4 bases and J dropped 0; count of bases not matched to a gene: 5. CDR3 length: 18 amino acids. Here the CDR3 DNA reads TGCGCCAGCAGCCGCACTAGCGGGGGGGCCCCGAACACCGGGGAGCTGTTTTTT. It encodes CASSRTSGGAPNTGELFF.

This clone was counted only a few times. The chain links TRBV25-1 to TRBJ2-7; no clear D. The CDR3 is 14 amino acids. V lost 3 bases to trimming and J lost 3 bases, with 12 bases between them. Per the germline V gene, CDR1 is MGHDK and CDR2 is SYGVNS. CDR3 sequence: CASSELGTHYEQYF. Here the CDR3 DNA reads TGTGCCAGCAGTGAGTTGGGAACTCACTACGAGCAGTACTTC.

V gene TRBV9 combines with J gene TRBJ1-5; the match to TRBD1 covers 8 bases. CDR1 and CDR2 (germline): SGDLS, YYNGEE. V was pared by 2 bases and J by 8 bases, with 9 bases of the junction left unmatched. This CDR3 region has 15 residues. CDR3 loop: CASSVEDRAMEPQHF. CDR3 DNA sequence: TGTGCCAGCAGCGTGGAGGACAGGGCGATGGAGCCCCAGCATTTT.

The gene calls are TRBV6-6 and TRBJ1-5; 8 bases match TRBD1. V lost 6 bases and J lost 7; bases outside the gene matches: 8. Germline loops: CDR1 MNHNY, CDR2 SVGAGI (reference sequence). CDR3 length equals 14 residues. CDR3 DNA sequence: TGTGCCAGCAGCGACGGGACAGGACCCCAGCCCCAGCATTTT. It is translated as CASSDGTGPQPQHF.

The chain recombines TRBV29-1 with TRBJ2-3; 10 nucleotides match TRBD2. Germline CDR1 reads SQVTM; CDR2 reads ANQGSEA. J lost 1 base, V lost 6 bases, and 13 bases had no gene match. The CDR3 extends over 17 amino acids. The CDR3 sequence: CSVAGTSDGYGTDTQYF. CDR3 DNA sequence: TGCAGCGTCGCCGGGACTAGCGATGGTTATGGCACAGATACGCAGTATTTT.

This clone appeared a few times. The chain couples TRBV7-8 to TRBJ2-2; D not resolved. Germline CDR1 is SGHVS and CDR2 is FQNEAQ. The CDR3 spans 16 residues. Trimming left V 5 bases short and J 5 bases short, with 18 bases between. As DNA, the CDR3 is TGTGCCAGCAGCGCCTCTAGAAATCGGTGGACCGGGGAGCTGTTTTTT. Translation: CASSASRNRWTGELFF.

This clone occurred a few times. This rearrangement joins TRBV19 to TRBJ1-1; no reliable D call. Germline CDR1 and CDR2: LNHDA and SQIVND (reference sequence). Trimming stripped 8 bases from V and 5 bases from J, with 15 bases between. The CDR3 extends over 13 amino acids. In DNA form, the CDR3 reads TGTGCCAGTGGAATCGGGTTAAAAACTGAAGCTTTCTTT. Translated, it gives CASGIGLKTEAFF.

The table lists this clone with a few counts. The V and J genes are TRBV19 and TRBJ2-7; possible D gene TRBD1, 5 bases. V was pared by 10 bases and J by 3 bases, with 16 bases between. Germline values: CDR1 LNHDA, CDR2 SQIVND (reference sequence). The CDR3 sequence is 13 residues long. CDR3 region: CATSGKAHYEQYF. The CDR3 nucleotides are TGTGCCACCTCAGGGAAGGCTCACTACGAGCAGTACTTC. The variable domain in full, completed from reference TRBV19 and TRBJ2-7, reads DGGITQSPKYLFRKEGQNVTLSCEQNLNHDAMYWYRQDPGQGLRLIYYSQIVNDFQKGDIAEGYSVSREKKESFPLTVTSAQKNPTAFYLCATSGKAHYEQYFGPGTRLTVT.

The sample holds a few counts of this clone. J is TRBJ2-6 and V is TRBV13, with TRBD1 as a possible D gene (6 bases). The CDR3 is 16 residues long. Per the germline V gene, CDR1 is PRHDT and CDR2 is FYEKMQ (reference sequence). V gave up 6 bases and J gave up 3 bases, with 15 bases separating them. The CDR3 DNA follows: TGTGCCAGCAGACAGACAGGAAGTATTGGGGCCAACGTCCTGACTTTC. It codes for CASRQTGSIGANVLTF.

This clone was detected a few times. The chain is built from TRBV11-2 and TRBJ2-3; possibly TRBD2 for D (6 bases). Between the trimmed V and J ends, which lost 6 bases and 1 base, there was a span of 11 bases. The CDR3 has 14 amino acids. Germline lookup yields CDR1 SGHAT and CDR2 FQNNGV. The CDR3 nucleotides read TGTGCCAGCAGTAAGCGGGCTGGCACAGATACGCAGTATTTT. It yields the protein CASSKRAGTDTQYF.

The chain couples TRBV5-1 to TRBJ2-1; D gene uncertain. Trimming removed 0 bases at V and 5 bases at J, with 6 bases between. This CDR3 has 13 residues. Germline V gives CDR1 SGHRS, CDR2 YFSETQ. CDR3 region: CASSLGQDNEQFF. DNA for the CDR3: TGCGCCAGCAGCTTGGGGCAAGACAATGAGCAGTTCTTC. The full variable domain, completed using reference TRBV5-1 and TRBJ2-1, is KAGVTQTPRYLIKTRGQQVTLSCSPISGHRSVSWYQQTPGQGLQFLFEYFSETQRNKGNFPGRFSGRQFSNSRSEMNVSTLELGDSALYLCASSLGQDNEQFFGPGTRLTVL.

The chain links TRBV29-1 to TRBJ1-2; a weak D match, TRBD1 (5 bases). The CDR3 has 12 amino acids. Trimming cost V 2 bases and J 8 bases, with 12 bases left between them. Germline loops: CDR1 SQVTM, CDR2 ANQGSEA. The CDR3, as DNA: TGCAGCGTTGAATGGCAGGGAGGGGGCTACACCTTC. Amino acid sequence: CSVEWQGGGYTF.

The CDR3 loop is CASSLGTSEQYF. The CDR3 DNA reads as TGTGCCAGCAGCCTCGGCACCTCCGAGCAGTACTTC. V usage is TRBV7-2 and J usage is TRBJ2-7; D unclear. Germline assignment: CDR1 SGHTA and CDR2 FQGNSA. The CDR3 totals 12 residues. The V gene lost 5 bases and the J gene lost 6 bases, with 11 bases spanning the gap.

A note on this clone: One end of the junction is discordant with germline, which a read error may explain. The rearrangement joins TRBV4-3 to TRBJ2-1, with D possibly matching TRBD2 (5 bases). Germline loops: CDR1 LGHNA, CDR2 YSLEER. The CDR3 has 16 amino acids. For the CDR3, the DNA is TGCGCCAGCAGCCAAGACAGGATGTCGGGGTACAATGATCAGTTCTTC. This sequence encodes CASSQDRMSGYNDQFF.

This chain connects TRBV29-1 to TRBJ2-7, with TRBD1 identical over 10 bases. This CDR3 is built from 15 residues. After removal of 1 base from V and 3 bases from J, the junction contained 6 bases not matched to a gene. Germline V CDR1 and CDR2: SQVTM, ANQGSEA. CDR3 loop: CSVEGTGGRGYEQYF. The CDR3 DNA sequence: TGCAGCGTTGAAGGGACAGGGGGAAGGGGCTACGAGCAGTACTTC.

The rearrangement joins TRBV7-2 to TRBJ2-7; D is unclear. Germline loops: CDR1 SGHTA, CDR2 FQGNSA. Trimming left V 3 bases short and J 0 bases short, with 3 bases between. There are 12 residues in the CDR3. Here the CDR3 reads CASSFSSYEQYF. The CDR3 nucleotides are TGTGCCAGCAGCTTCAGCTCCTACGAGCAGTACTTC.